This passage covers 28 T cell receptor beta chains from one sample sequenced in a study of identical twins. TCRdb re-derived calls from the 5' RACE reads in MiXCR, one entry per CDR3 protein. Of roughly 490,000 distinct CDR3 sequences in the sample, roughly an eighth were seen once. The sample was also reused in another study, on yellow fever vaccine responses in identical twins.

The sample comprised CD4+ T cells sorted from blood. These receptors were obtained from a woman aged 18-29 years in good health.

This chain links TRBV5-1 with TRBJ2-1; D is possibly TRBD1 (6 bases). Trimming stripped 1 base from V and 6 bases from J, with 17 bases between. CDR3 length: 16 residues. Germline CDR1 is SGHRS and CDR2 is YFSETQ. The CDR3 coding sequence is TGCGCCAGCAGCTTGAAAGGGGGTTTGGGCGTCAATGAGCAGTTCTTC. The encoded protein is CASSLKGGLGVNEQFF. The full variable domain, in which reference TRBV5-1 and TRBJ2-1 provide the parts outside the CDR3, is KAGVTQTPRYLIKTRGQQVTLSCSPISGHRSVSWYQQTPGQGLQFLFEYFSETQRNKGNFPGRFSGRQFSNSRSEMNVSTLELGDSALYLCASSLKGGLGVNEQFFGPGTRLTVL.

The chain uses TRBV5-1 and TRBJ2-5, with D perhaps TRBD2 (5 bases). CDR3 length equals 15 residues. Germline lookup yields CDR1 SGHRS and CDR2 YFSETQ. Trimming cost V 0 bases and J 1 base, with 10 bases left between them. This CDR3 reads CASSLAVASQETQYF. CDR3 DNA: TGCGCCAGCAGCTTGGCCGTAGCGAGCCAAGAGACCCAGTACTTC.

The gene calls are TRBV5-5 and TRBJ2-3; D not resolved. The CDR3 is 16 residues long. The germline V gene encodes CDR1 SGHKS and CDR2 YYEKEE (reference sequence). Trimming cost V 1 base and J 0 bases, with 12 bases left between them. The CDR3 loop reads CASSLSPAASTDTQYF. The CDR3 DNA follows: TGTGCCAGCAGCTTGTCTCCGGCCGCTAGCACAGATACGCAGTATTTT. Full variable domain (outside the CDR3, taken from reference TRBV5-5 and TRBJ2-3): DAGVTQSPTHLIKTRGQQVTLRCSPISGHKSVSWYQQVLGQGPQFIFQYYEKEERGRGNFPDRFSARQFPNYSSELNVNALLLGDSALYLCASSLSPAASTDTQYFGPGTRLTVL.

This clonotype showed up many times. This chain joins TRBV11-2 and TRBJ2-3; D is perhaps TRBD1 (7 bases). CDR1 is SGHAT and CDR2 is FQNNGV in the germline V gene. V was trimmed by 0 bases and J by 2 bases, leaving 24 bases between them. The CDR3 spans 20 residues. CDR3 sequence (DNA): TGTGCCAGCAGCTTAGATGGAGGGGTACAGGGGAATCCTTACACAGATACGCAGTATTTT. It is translated as CASSLDGGVQGNPYTDTQYF.

This clonotype was picked up a small number of times. The rearrangement uses TRBV2 and TRBJ2-3; maybe TRBD2 (6 bases). The CDR3 length is 19 residues. The germline V gene encodes CDR1 SNHLY and CDR2 FYNNEI. Trimming pared 7 bases from V and 0 bases from J, leaving 26 bases between. The CDR3 DNA follows: TGTGCCAGCACCCTCGAGGGGAGCGGGCGAACACCTAGCACAGATACGCAGTATTTT. Translating gives CASTLEGSGRTPSTDTQYF.

Details on this clonotype: The CDR3 does not close with the conserved phenylalanine or tryptophan, likely indicating a read error. The J gene is TRBJ1-4, the V gene TRBV9, with D tentatively TRBD1 (5 bases). Germline V CDR1 and CDR2: SGDLS, YYNGEE. V lost 2 bases and J lost 10, with 15 bases in between. The CDR3 runs 14 residues. CDR3 in DNA: TGTGCCAGCAGCGTGATGGCGGGCCAGGGAAAACTGTTTTTG. Protein product: CASSVMAGQGKLFL.

This sequence joins TRBV11-1 and TRBJ2-1; D not certain. The germline V gene encodes CDR1 SGHAT and CDR2 FQDESV (reference sequence). V was cut by 5 bases and J by 0 bases, with 11 bases left in between. The CDR3 length is 15 residues. The CDR3 is CASSPSYSSYNEQFF. DNA for the CDR3: TGTGCCAGCAGCCCGTCCTACAGCTCCTACAATGAGCAGTTCTTC.

This clonotype has at least ten counts. This sequence joins TRBV30 and TRBJ2-2; unclear D gene. The germline CDR1 and CDR2 sequences are GTSNPN and SVGIG (reference sequence). V lost 0 bases and J lost 3, with 5 bases in between. The CDR3 spans 13 residues. The CDR3 protein is CAWSVRDTGELFF. The CDR3 DNA reads TGTGCCTGGAGTGTACGGGACACCGGGGAGCTGTTTTTT.

The J gene is TRBJ1-2, the V gene TRBV7-2; no clear D. This CDR3 has 14 amino acids. The germline CDR1 and CDR2 sequences are SGHTA and FQGNSA. Trimming left V 2 bases short and J 0 bases short, with 7 bases between. For the CDR3, the DNA is TGTGCCAGCAGCTTAACACCTGCTAACTATGGCTACACCTTC. This translates into CASSLTPANYGYTF.

This sequence joins TRBV20-1 and TRBJ2-5; TRBD2 matches 7 bases. The CDR3 totals 14 residues. Germline V gene data show CDR1 as DFQATT and CDR2 as SNEGSKA (reference sequence). V trimming: 4 bases; J trimming: 7 bases; junction bases outside the gene matches: 12. CDR3 in DNA: TGCAGTGCTAAAGGGCGGGGGACCGAGGGGACCCAGTACTTC. Amino acid sequence: CSAKGRGTEGTQYF.

This clonotype was detected only a few times. This chain joins TRBV6-1 and TRBJ1-6; 7 bases match TRBD1. J was trimmed by 16 bases and V by 2 bases; bases with no gene match: 2. The CDR3 is made up of 11 amino acids. Germline V gene lookup returns CDR1 MNHNS and CDR2 SASEGT. CDR3 sequence: CASSETRGLHF. CDR3 sequence (DNA): TGTGCCAGCAGTGAAACCAGGGGGCTCCACTTT.

This clonotype was picked up many times. The CDR3 spells CASSSRDYRNEQFF. CDR3 bases: TGTGCCAGCAGTTCGAGGGACTACCGAAATGAGCAGTTCTTC. J is TRBJ2-1 and V is TRBV12-3 or TRBV12-4, with 7 bases lining up with TRBD2. The CDR3 has 14 amino acids. Trimming took 4 bases from V and 7 from J; bases not matched to a gene: 7.

About this clonotype itself: The final CDR3 position lacks the conserved phenylalanine or tryptophan, pointing to a likely read error. This chain uses TRBV27 with TRBJ2-1; TRBD2 matches 11 bases. The CDR3 consists of 14 residues. Germline V lookup: CDR1 MNHEY, CDR2 SMNVEV (reference sequence). After removal of 8 bases from V and 5 bases from J, the junction contained 5 bases not matched to a gene. DNA for the CDR3: TGTGCCAGCTACGTAGCGGGAGGGAACAATGAGCAGTTCTTA. This translates into CASYVAGGNNEQFL.

This clonotype was seen repeatedly, ten times or more. This sequence joins TRBV6-2 or TRBV6-3 and TRBJ2-1; D is unclear. The CDR3 consists of 14 residues. Germline assignment: CDR1 MNHEY and CDR2 SVGEGT. Trimming left V 1 base short and J 9 bases short, with 13 bases between. CDR3 protein: CASSYLGFSGEQFF. The CDR3 coding sequence is TGTGCCAGCAGTTACTTGGGTTTTAGTGGTGAGCAGTTCTTC.

The CDR3: CASSLRGRTNTGELFF. DNA of the CDR3: TGTGCCAGCAGTTTACGAGGACGGACGAACACCGGGGAGCTGTTTTTT. This sequence joins TRBV28 and TRBJ2-2; no firm D call. The CDR3 extends over 16 amino acids. V shed 2 bases and J shed 0 bases, with 10 bases lying between them. Germline V lookup: CDR1 MDHEN, CDR2 SYDVKM.

This clonotype was seen repeatedly, ten times or more. V and J are TRBV6-2 or TRBV6-3 and TRBJ2-1; the D gene could be TRBD1 or TRBD2 (5 bases each). V was shortened by 7 bases and J by 4 bases, with 8 bases between the two germline ends. Looked up from germline, CDR1 is MNHEY and CDR2 is SVGEGT. CDR3 length equals 12 residues. The CDR3 here is CASKGPYNEQFF. CDR3 DNA: TGTGCCAGCAAGGGACCATACAATGAGCAGTTCTTC.

In this sample, this clonotype turned up a few times. The rearrangement links TRBV10-3 to TRBJ1-5, with 7 bases lining up with TRBD1. The CDR3 length is 17 residues. With 10 bases clipped from V and 3 bases from J, the junction kept 18 bases outside the gene matches. The germline V gene has CDR1 ENHRY and CDR2 SYGVKD. The CDR3 spells CATYHGEGAHLNQPQHF. The CDR3 DNA reads as TGTGCCACCTACCACGGGGAGGGGGCGCATCTCAATCAGCCCCAGCATTTT.

The J gene is TRBJ2-2, the V gene TRBV6-5, with TRBD2 as a possible D gene (6 bases). CDR1 MNHEY and CDR2 SVGAGI come from the germline V gene. Trimming stripped 5 bases from V and 9 bases from J, with 10 bases between. The length of the CDR3 is 12 residues. CDR3 in amino acids: CASSRDSRELFF. The CDR3 DNA follows: TGTGCCAGCAGTCGGGACTCCCGGGAGCTGTTTTTT.

The sample holds a few counts of this clonotype. The V call is TRBV9, the J call TRBJ2-7; D possibly matches TRBD1 or TRBD2 (5 bases each). This CDR3 spans 14 amino acids. CDR1 is SGDLS and CDR2 is YYNGEE in the germline V gene. V shed 3 bases and J shed 0 bases, with 10 bases lying between them. CDR3 sequence: CASSARDHSYEQYF. In nucleotides, the CDR3 is TGTGCCAGCAGCGCCCGGGACCACTCCTACGAGCAGTACTTC.

This clonotype was seen a few times. In nucleotides, the CDR3 is TGTGCCAGCTCTTTGGGCAGGGCCCAACAATGGGCTTACAATGAGCAGTTCTTC. It encodes CASSLGRAQQWAYNEQFF. The chain links TRBV9 to TRBJ2-1; tentative D call: TRBD1 (5 bases). This CDR3 is 18 amino acids long. Germline values: CDR1 SGDLS, CDR2 YYNGEE. Trimming took 7 bases from V and 4 from J, leaving 27 bases between them.

The chain employs TRBV20-1 and TRBJ2-3; 8 bases agree with TRBD2. The CDR3 totals 16 residues. CDR1 is DFQATT, CDR2 SNEGSKA, per germline (reference sequence). V lost 6 bases to trimming and J lost 2 bases; unmatched junction nucleotides: 13. Here the CDR3 DNA reads TGCAGTGCCATGGGGGGAGTAGCGGGAATCACAGATACGCAGTATTTT. Residues: CSAMGGVAGITDTQYF.

The V call is TRBV4-2, the J call TRBJ2-2, with 10 bases identical to TRBD1. V dropped 3 bases and J dropped 8; count of bases not matched to a gene: 12. CDR1 LGHNA and CDR2 YNFKEQ come from the germline V gene. There are 17 residues in the CDR3. The CDR3 region is CASSQRGTGAESGELFF. The DNA for the CDR3 is TGTGCCAGCAGCCAGAGGGGGACAGGGGCGGAATCTGGGGAGCTGTTTTTT.

This clonotype occurred a few times. V and J are TRBV15 and TRBJ2-3; D ambiguous. Trimming took 3 bases from V and 2 from J, leaving 12 bases between them. CDR3 length: 15 residues. Germline lookup yields CDR1 LNHNV and CDR2 YYDKDF (reference sequence). The CDR3 sequence: CATSSPLRATDTQYF. Here the CDR3 DNA reads TGTGCCACCAGCAGCCCCCTCCGGGCCACAGATACGCAGTATTTT.

The rearrangement uses TRBV7-2 and TRBJ2-1; TRBD1 matches 10 bases. The CDR3 is made up of 12 amino acids. The germline V gene encodes CDR1 SGHTA and CDR2 FQGNSA. After removal of 6 bases from V and 12 bases from J, the junction contained 5 bases not matched to a gene. This chain's CDR3 is CASRTGTGAQFF. The CDR3 DNA is TGTGCCAGCAGAACCGGGACAGGGGCGCAGTTCTTC. Variable domain in full (rest from reference TRBV7-2 and TRBJ2-1): GAGVSQSPSNKVTEKGKDVELRCDPISGHTALYWYRQSLGQGLEFLIYFQGNSAPDKSGLPSDRFSAERTGGSVSTLTIQRTQQEDSAVYLCASRTGTGAQFFGPGTRLTVL.

A few counts support this clonotype. The DNA of the CDR3 is TGTGCCAGCAAGGGACAGGGATTAGGTGAGCAGTTCTTC. It is translated as CASKGQGLGEQFF. The V and J genes are TRBV25-1 and TRBJ2-1, with 9 nucleotides matching TRBD1. V lost 7 bases, J lost 9 bases, and 7 bases stayed unmatched. CDR3 length: 13 amino acids. The V gene's germline CDR1 is MGHDK and CDR2 SYGVNS.

This clonotype was picked up many times. The rearrangement links TRBV29-1 to TRBJ2-1, with D possibly called TRBD1 or TRBD2 (5 bases each). Trimming stripped 8 bases from V and 5 bases from J, with 13 bases between. Germline CDR1 reads SQVTM; CDR2 reads ANQGSEA. The CDR3 consists of 12 residues. CDR3 in DNA: TGCAGCCCACGGGGACCCAACAATGAGCAGTTCTTC. It is translated as CSPRGPNNEQFF.

This clonotype was observed a handful of times. The chain joins TRBV18 to TRBJ2-7; 8 positions match TRBD1. This CDR3 contains 17 residues. Germline CDR1 is KGHSH and CDR2 is LQKENI. V shed 4 bases and J 2 bases; nucleotides not matched to a gene: 13. CDR3 sequence (DNA): TGTGCCAGCTCACTCACTATGCAGGGGGCCTTCACCTACGAGCAGTACTTC. Its protein is CASSLTMQGAFTYEQYF.

The chain combines TRBV5-3 with TRBJ2-2, with a weak D call TRBD2 (5 bases). TRBV5-3 is noted as an ORF with a role that remains uncertain. The V end lost 9 bases, the J end lost 6 bases, and 18 bases lay between the germline ends. CDR3 length: 14 amino acids. CDR3 nucleotides: TGTGCCATGAGCCCTGCGGGCCTGTCCGGGGAGCTGTTTTTT. It codes for CAMSPAGLSGELFF.